These T cell receptor beta chains were read from a single sample in a study of T cell repertoires in cytomegalovirus infection. No antigens are known for them. TCRdb reprocessed the reads with MiXCR, giving one entry per CDR3 protein. The sample contains approximately 910,000 distinct CDR3 sequences, approximately 31% of which appear only once. Material: cultured CD8+ T cells from PBMCs, obtained from culture after CMV antigen stimulation. The receptor set was obtained from a human donor in good health (CMV status not recorded). Some clones in this sample may be carry-over from other donors' samples. The CDR3 runs from the conserved cysteine through the conserved F or W. A D gene is named only where the DNA matches it firmly. A row's size may be missing; if present it is once, few, many or a size class.

V gene	J gene	clone size	D gene	CDR3 protein	CDR3 DNA
TRBV2	TRBJ2-7	once	TRBD2	CASTEGLARYEQYF	TGTGCCAGCACCGAGGGACTAGCTCGCTACGAGCAGTACTTC
TRBV7-8	TRBJ1-1	many	NA	CASSISRVRQSGTMNTEAFF	TGTGCCAGCAGTATCAGCCGGGTTCGGCAGTCCGGGACCATGAACACTGAAGCTTTCTTT
TRBV7-6	TRBJ2-3	NA	TRBD2	CASSWTSGGTSSTDTQYF	TGTGCCAGCAGCTGGACTAGCGGGGGGACCTCTAGCACAGATACGCAGTATTTT
TRBV27	TRBJ2-3	NA	TRBD1	CASSLWLGQGSADTQYF	TGTGCCAGCAGTTTATGGCTGGGACAGGGTAGTGCAGATACGCAGTATTTT
TRBV6-6	TRBJ1-6	NA	TRBD1	CASSYSTGVIYNSPLHF	TGTGCCAGCAGTTACTCGACAGGGGTGATTTATAATTCACCCCTCCACTTT
TRBV7-2	TRBJ1-2	many	NA	CASSLGSHYGYTF	TGTGCCAGCAGCTTAGGGTCACACTATGGCTACACCTTC
TRBV7-6	TRBJ2-1	NA	NA	CASLEGQVNEQFF	TGTGCCAGCTTAGAGGGGCAGGTGAATGAGCAGTTCTTC
TRBV6-6	TRBJ2-5	few	NA	CASSSSGSNQETQYF	TGTGCCAGCAGTTCATCCGGGAGTAACCAAGAGACCCAGTACTTC
TRBV27	TRBJ2-6	once	NA	CASRGVGGANVLTF	TGTGCCAGCAGGGGGGTAGGAGGGGCCAACGTCCTGACTTTC
TRBV4-3	TRBJ2-3	NA	NA	CASSQGMWATDTQYF	TGCGCCAGCAGCCAGGGGATGTGGGCCACAGATACGCAGTATTTT
TRBV7-8	TRBJ1-2	many	NA	CASQGDSYGYTF	TGTGCCTCTCAGGGAGACAGCTATGGCTACACCTTC
TRBV6-5	TRBJ1-6	NA	NA	CASSYVTGNSPLHF	TGTGCCAGCAGTTACGTGACGGGTAATTCACCCCTCCACTTT
TRBV7-6	TRBJ2-2	many	NA	CASSPRRRANTGELFF	TGTGCCAGCAGCCCTAGGAGACGCGCGAACACCGGGGAGCTGTTTTTT
TRBV19	TRBJ2-1	NA	TRBD2	CASKLAGIDEQFF	TGTGCCAGTAAACTAGCGGGGATTGATGAGCAGTTCTTC
TRBV27	TRBJ1-1	few	NA	CASRPPGLGLIHTEAFF	TGTGCCAGCAGACCTCCGGGACTAGGGTTGATACACACTGAAGCTTTCTTT
TRBV5-1	TRBJ2-1	NA	NA	CASSFWGEYNEQFF	TGCGCCAGCAGCTTTTGGGGGGAGTACAATGAGCAGTTCTTC
TRBV4-1	TRBJ2-1	NA	TRBD2	CASSQDPLADSYDEQFF	TGCGCCAGCAGCCAAGATCCACTAGCGGATTCCTACGATGAGCAGTTCTTC
TRBV6-1	TRBJ1-1	NA	NA	CANRALNYMNTEAFF	TGTGCCAACAGAGCCCTGAATTATATGAACACTGAAGCTTTCTTT
TRBV4-2	TRBJ2-4	NA	NA	CASSPTLAKNIQYF	TGTGCCAGCAGCCCCACCCTAGCCAAAAACATTCAGTACTTC
TRBV20-1	TRBJ1-6	NA	TRBD1	CSARDRSPYNSPLHF	TGCAGTGCTAGGGACAGGTCCCCCTATAATTCACCCCTCCACTTT
TRBV20-1	TRBJ2-7	few	TRBD1	CSARGTGVYEQYF	TGCAGTGCTAGAGGGACAGGGGTATACGAGCAGTACTTC
TRBV7-2	TRBJ2-5	many	TRBD1	CASTPWGQAQETQYF	TGTGCCAGCACCCCGTGGGGACAGGCGCAAGAGACCCAGTACTTC
TRBV7-6	TRBJ1-1	many	NA	CASSPGAANTEAFF	TGTGCCAGCAGCCCCGGGGCGGCGAACACTGAAGCTTTCTTT
TRBV19	TRBJ2-7	NA	TRBD1	CASSPGDRYEQYF	TGTGCCAGTAGTCCAGGGGACAGATACGAGCAGTACTTC